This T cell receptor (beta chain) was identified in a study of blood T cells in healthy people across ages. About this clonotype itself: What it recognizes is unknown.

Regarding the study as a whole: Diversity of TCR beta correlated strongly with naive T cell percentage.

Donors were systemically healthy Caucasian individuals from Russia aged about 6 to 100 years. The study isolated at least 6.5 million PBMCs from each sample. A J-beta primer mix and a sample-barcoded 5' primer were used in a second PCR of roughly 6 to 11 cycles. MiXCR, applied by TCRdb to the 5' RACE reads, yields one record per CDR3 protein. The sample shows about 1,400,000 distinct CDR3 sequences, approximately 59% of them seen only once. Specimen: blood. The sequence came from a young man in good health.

This chain's CDR3 is CASSSSGGLINIQYF. The CDR3, as DNA: TGTGCCAGCAGCTCTAGTGGGGGGTTAATAAACATTCAGTACTTC. This chain connects TRBV7-2 to TRBJ2-4; possible D gene TRBD2, 6 bases. In germline, CDR1 is SGHTA, CDR2 FQGNSA. V was cut by 4 bases and J by 6 bases, with 16 bases left in between. This CDR3 contains 15 residues. The complete variable domain, with remaining parts taken from reference TRBV7-2 and TRBJ2-4, reads GAGVSQSPSNKVTEKGKDVELRCDPISGHTALYWYRQSLGQGLEFLIYFQGNSAPDKSGLPSDRFSAERTGGSVSTLTIQRTQQEDSAVYLCASSSSGGLINIQYFGAGTRLSVL.